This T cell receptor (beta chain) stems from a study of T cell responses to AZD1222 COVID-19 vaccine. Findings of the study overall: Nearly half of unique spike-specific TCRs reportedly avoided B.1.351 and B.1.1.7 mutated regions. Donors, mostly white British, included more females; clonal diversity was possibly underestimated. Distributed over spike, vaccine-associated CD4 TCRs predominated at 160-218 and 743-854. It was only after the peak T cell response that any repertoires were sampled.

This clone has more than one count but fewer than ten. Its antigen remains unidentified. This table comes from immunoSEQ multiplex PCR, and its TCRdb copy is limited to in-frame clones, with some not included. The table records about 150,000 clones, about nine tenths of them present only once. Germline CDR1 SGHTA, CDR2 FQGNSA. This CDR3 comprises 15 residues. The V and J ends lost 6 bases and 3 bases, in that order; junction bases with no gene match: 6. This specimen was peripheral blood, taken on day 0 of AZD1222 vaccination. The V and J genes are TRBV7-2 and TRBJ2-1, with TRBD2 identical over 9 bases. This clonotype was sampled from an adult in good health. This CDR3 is CASRQLAGIYNEQFF. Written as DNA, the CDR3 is TGTGCCAGCAGACAGCTAGCGGGGATCTACAATGAGCAGTTCTTC.